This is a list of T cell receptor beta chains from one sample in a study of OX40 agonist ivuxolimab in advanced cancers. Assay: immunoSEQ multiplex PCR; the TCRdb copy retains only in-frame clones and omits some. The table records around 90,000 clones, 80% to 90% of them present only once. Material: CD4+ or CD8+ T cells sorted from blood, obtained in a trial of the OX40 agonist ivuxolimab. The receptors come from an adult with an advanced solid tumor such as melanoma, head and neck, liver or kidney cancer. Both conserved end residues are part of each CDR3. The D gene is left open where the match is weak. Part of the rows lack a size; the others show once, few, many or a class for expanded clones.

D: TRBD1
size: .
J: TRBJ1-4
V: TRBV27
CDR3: CASGPWGTGYEKLFF
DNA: TGTGCCAGCGGACCTTGGGGGACAGGGTATGAAAAACTGTTTTTT

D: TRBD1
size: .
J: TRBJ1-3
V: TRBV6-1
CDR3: CASERDRDYTIYF
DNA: TGTGCCAGTGAACGGGACAGGGATTACACCATATATTTT

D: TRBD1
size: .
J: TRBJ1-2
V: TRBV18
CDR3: CASSPPDRGDYGYTF
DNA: TGTGCCAGCTCCCCTCCTGACAGGGGGGACTATGGCTACACCTTC

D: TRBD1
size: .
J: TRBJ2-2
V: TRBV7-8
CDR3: CASSLGTGGSGGELFF
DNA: TGTGCCAGCAGCTTAGGGACAGGGGGCTCCGGCGGGGAGCTGTTTTTT

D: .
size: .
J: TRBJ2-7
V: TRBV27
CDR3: CASTSLGRRPTYEQYF
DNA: TGTGCCAGCACTTCCCTCGGTAGACGGCCGACCTACGAGCAGTACTTC

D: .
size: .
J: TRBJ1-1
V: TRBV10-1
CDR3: CASSESVDRGAFF
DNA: TGCGCCAGCAGTGAGTCGGTCGATAGGGGTGCTTTCTTT

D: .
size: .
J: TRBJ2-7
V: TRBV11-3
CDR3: CASSSGKGAGNEQYF
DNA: TGTGCCAGCAGCTCAGGCAAGGGGGCGGGGAACGAGCAGTACTTC

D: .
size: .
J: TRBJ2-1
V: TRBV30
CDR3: CAWSTPDREARFNEQFF
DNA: TGTGCCTGGAGTACCCCCGACAGGGAGGCCCGCTTCAATGAGCAGTTCTTC

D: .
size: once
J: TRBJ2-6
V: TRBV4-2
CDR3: CASSQDNSGANVLTF
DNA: TGTGCCAGCAGCCAAGATAACTCTGGGGCCAACGTCCTGACTTTC

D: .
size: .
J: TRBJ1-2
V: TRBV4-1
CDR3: CASSQDRERYGYTF
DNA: TGCGCCAGCAGCCAAGACAGGGAACGATATGGCTACACCTTC

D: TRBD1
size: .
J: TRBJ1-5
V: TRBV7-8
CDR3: CASSQTRIRQGARGGDQPQHF
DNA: TGTGCCAGCAGCCAGACCAGGATTCGACAGGGGGCACGAGGAGGGGATCAGCCCCAGCATTTT

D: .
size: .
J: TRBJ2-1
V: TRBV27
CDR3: CASASASYNEQFF
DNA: TGTGCCAGTGCAAGCGCCTCCTACAATGAGCAGTTCTTC

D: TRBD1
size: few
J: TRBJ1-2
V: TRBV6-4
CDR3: CASSDGDRVEGYTF
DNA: TGTGCCAGCAGTGACGGGGACAGGGTAGAAGGCTACACCTTC

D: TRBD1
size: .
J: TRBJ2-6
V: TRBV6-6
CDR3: CASSNTGGPGANVLTF
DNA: TGTGCCAGCAGTAATACAGGGGGCCCTGGGGCCAACGTCCTGACTTTC

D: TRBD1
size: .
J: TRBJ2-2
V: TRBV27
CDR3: CASSLTGAGELFF
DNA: TGTGCCAGCAGTTTAACAGGGGCCGGGGAGCTGTTTTTT

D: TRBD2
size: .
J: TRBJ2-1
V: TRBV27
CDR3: CASSSPGPAGVANEQFF
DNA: TGTGCCAGCAGTTCCCCGGGGCCAGCGGGAGTCGCCAATGAGCAGTTCTTC